This TCR beta chain was documented in a study of blood T cell repertoires in COVID-19. Trimming took 2 bases from V and 6 from J; bases not matched to a gene: 4. There are 15 residues in the CDR3. Germline V gives CDR1 MNHEY, CDR2 SMNVEV (reference sequence). Source study methods: Using reference gene primer amplification, nucleated cell counts were estimated. Generated by immunoSEQ multiplex PCR, the TCRdb table keeps only in-frame clones and is missing some. V and J calls and clone size are copied from that table; D and trimming were computed from the DNA. The sample shows 70,000 to 90,000 clones, under 80% of them seen only once.

Sequenced input: peripheral blood. This receptor was identified in a human donor in a cohort sampled during active COVID-19. V and J are TRBV27 and TRBJ2-2, with 9 nucleotides matching TRBD1. CDR3 sequence reads: CASSLRTGEAGELFF. CDR3 nucleotide sequence: TGTGCCAGCAGTTTAAGGACAGGGGAAGCCGGGGAGCTGTTTTTT.